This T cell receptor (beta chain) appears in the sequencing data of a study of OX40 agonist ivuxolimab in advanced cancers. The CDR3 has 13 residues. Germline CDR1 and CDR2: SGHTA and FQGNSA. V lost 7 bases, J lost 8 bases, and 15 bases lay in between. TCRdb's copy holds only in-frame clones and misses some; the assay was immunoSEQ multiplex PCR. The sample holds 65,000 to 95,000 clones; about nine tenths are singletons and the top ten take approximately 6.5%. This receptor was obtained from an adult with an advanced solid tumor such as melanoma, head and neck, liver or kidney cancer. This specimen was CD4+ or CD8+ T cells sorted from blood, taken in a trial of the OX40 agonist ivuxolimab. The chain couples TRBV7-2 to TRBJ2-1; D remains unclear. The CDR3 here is CASTQPSSDEQFF. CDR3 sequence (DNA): TGTGCCAGCACCCAACCGAGTTCGGATGAGCAGTTCTTC.